One and the same sample provided the 9 T cell receptor beta chains below, sequenced in a study of blood T cell repertoires in COVID-19. The method was immunoSEQ multiplex PCR; TCRdb's version includes in-frame clones alone and lacks a portion of them. The sample yields approximately 310,000 clones, more than 75% seen once. The source material was peripheral blood. The receptor set was obtained from a man in his forties or fifties with active or convalescent COVID-19.

The V call is TRBV12-3 or TRBV12-4, the J call TRBJ1-4; D might be TRBD1 (5 bases). Trimming stripped 3 bases from V and 4 bases from J, with 6 bases between. The CDR3 extends over 13 amino acids. The CDR3 spells CASSFQGNEKLFF. The CDR3 DNA follows: TGTGCCAGCAGTTTCCAGGGTAATGAAAAACTGTTTTTT.

V usage is TRBV7-8 and J usage is TRBJ1-1, with TRBD1 matching over 7 bases. V lost 5 bases, J lost 6 bases, and 6 bases stayed unmatched. Germline CDR1 is SGHVS and CDR2 is FQNEAQ. There are 13 residues in the CDR3. CDR3 sequence reads: CASSIQGKAEAFF. The CDR3 nucleotides read TGTGCCAGCAGCATACAGGGGAAAGCTGAAGCTTTCTTT.

The table lists this clone with a count of one. This chain links TRBV4-1 with TRBJ2-3, with D possibly being TRBD2 (5 bases). Germline CDR1 and CDR2: MGHRA and YSYEKL. V shed 4 bases and J shed 6 bases, with 17 bases lying between them. The CDR3 contains 15 residues. CDR3 sequence reads: CASSPSEIRGDTQYF. The CDR3 DNA sequence: TGCGCCAGCAGCCCGTCCGAGATTCGAGGGGATACGCAGTATTTT.

The chain uses TRBV12-3 or TRBV12-4 and TRBJ1-4, with D hard to call. This CDR3 contains 13 residues. The germline V and J ends were trimmed by 5 bases and 5 bases, with 9 bases remaining between them. The CDR3 spells CASSPRANEKLFF. The CDR3 region has the DNA TGTGCCAGCAGTCCGAGAGCCAATGAAAAACTGTTTTTT.

The chain links TRBV29-1 to TRBJ2-4, with 8 bases identical to TRBD1. In germline, CDR1 is SQVTM, CDR2 ANQGSEA. The V and J ends lost 6 bases and 3 bases, in that order; junction bases with no gene match: 13. This CDR3 is built from 16 residues. CDR3 in amino acids: CSVSNRTGIVKNIQYF. In DNA, the CDR3 is TGCAGCGTATCTAACCGGACAGGGATAGTCAAAAACATTCAGTACTTC. The whole variable domain, filled in from reference TRBV29-1 and TRBJ2-4, reads SAVISQKPSRDICQRGTSLTIQCQVDSQVTMMFWYRQQPGQSLTLIATANQGSEATYESGFVIDKFPISRPNLTFSTLTVSNMSPEDSSIYLCSVSNRTGIVKNIQYFGAGTRLSVL.

This chain connects TRBV5-1 to TRBJ1-4; no clear D. Trimming cost V 0 bases and J 4 bases, with 7 bases left between them. This CDR3 region has 14 residues. In germline, CDR1 is SGHRS, CDR2 YFSETQ. The CDR3 bases are TGCGCCAGCAGCTTGGGAGGGTTTAATGAAAAACTGTTTTTT. Encoded protein: CASSLGGFNEKLFF.

The chain recombines TRBV5-1 with TRBJ1-4; TRBD1 matches at 8 bases. V shed 3 bases and J 5 bases; nucleotides not matched to a gene: 6. CDR3 length: 15 amino acids. Germline values: CDR1 SGHRS, CDR2 YFSETQ. CDR3 residues: CASSYMTGENEKLFF. The CDR3 coding sequence is TGCGCCAGCAGCTATATGACAGGGGAGAATGAAAAACTGTTTTTT.

This chain links TRBV7-2 with TRBJ2-5; the match to TRBD2 covers 9 bases. The length of the CDR3 is 15 residues. The ends lost 8 bases at V and 2 bases at J; junction bases unmatched: 9. CDR1 SGHTA and CDR2 FQGNSA come from the germline V gene. CDR3 in amino acids: CASSLQRGAQETQYF. The CDR3 DNA reads as TGTGCCAGCTCACTTCAGCGGGGGGCACAAGAGACCCAGTACTTC.

The chain carries TRBV28 and TRBJ2-7; perhaps TRBD1 as D (7 bases). Trimming removed 4 bases at V and 1 base at J, with 14 bases between. The germline V gene encodes CDR1 MDHEN and CDR2 SYDVKM. CDR3 length: 15 amino acids. The CDR3 loop is CASSSYQGGSYEQYF. The DNA of the CDR3 is TGTGCCAGCAGTTCTTACCAGGGGGGATCCTACGAGCAGTACTTC.